Described below is a single T cell receptor beta chain sequence and its context. Its cognate antigen is unknown. The sample providers were healthy Caucasian people from Russia, aged roughly 6 to 95. It was with a sample-barcoded 5' primer and a J-beta primer mix that a second PCR of about 6 to 12 cycles was run. TCRdb re-called the 5' RACE reads with MiXCR, one entry per CDR3 protein. Of over 1.5 million distinct CDR3 sequences listed, just under 50% are singletons. The data originate from a study of blood T cells in healthy people across ages. Study-wide points: A conclusive naive versus antigen-experienced comparison was prevented by the unsorted PBMCs.

Trimming shortened V by 6 bases and J by 5 bases, and 16 bases separated the two germline ends. Germline V gives CDR1 LGHNT, CDR2 FRNRAP. CDR3 size: 14 residues. The chain recombines TRBV12-5 with TRBJ2-5, with TRBD1 as a possible D gene (6 bases). The sequence derives from a woman between 40 and 50 years old in good health. The sequencing input was blood. CDR3 sequence reads: CASGNRRGRETQYF. The CDR3 coding sequence is TGTGCTAGTGGAAACCGCAGGGGTCGGGAGACCCAGTACTTC.